These T cell receptor beta chains were read from a single sample in a study of shared T cell receptors in the human thymus. Libraries were prepared by immunoSEQ multiplex PCR; TCRdb keeps only in-frame clonotypes and omits some of them. The table records about 660,000 clones, over 75% of them present only once. These data were also reused for a study on human thymus T cells.

The sequencing input was thymocytes. These receptors were obtained from a boy under three years old with a congenital heart defect. Each CDR3 is given with its conserved first and last residue. A D gene is named only where the DNA matches it firmly. Clone size is not always given. Where it is, it says once, few, many or a class for expanded clones.

TRBV19	-	14	TRBJ2-7	-	TGTGCCAGTAGTATGGAGGGCCATGGCTACGAGCAGTACTTC	CASSMEGHGYEQYF
TRBV27	once	16	TRBJ2-3	TRBD2	TGTGCCAGCAGTGGGACTAGCGGGTATACCACAGATACGCAGTATTTT	CASSGTSGYTTDTQYF
TRBV4-2	-	17	TRBJ2-7	TRBD1	TGTGCCAGCAGCCAAGATCGGGGACAGGGTTTATCCTACGAGCAGTACTTC	CASSQDRGQGLSYEQYF
TRBV27	-	14	TRBJ2-7	-	TGTGCCAGCAGTTTATACAGCGGGCACTACGAGCAGTACTTC	CASSLYSGHYEQYF
TRBV5-1	-	18	TRBJ2-5	-	TGCGCCAGCGGGCCTTGGACTATCCCCGTCAACCCCCAAGAGACCCAGTACTTC	CASGPWTIPVNPQETQYF
TRBV11-3	once	16	TRBJ2-7	TRBD1	TGTGCCAGCAGCTTAGCGGGACAGGGGCGTACCTACGAGCAGTACTTC	CASSLAGQGRTYEQYF
TRBV19	few	16	TRBJ2-2	TRBD2	TGTGCCAGTAGTATGCAGCGGGAGACTCCCACCGGGGAGCTGTTTTTT	CASSMQRETPTGELFF
TRBV9	once	14	TRBJ1-5	TRBD1	TGTGCCAGCAGCGCAGGGGACAGTAATCAGCCCCAGCATTTT	CASSAGDSNQPQHF
TRBV6-1	-	17	TRBJ2-3	TRBD2	TGTGCCAGCAGTGAATCCCGACTAGCGGGAACCACAGATACGCAGTATTTT	CASSESRLAGTTDTQYF
TRBV28	-	16	TRBJ2-1	TRBD2	TGTGCCAGCAGTTACCTTAGCGGGAGGCACCACAGGGAGCAGTTCTTC	CASSYLSGRHHREQFF
TRBV11-3	-	17	TRBJ1-2	TRBD1	TGTGCCAGCAGCTTTAGGGCTGAGGGGACAGAACCCTATGGCTACACCTTC	CASSFRAEGTEPYGYTF
TRBV15	-	17	TRBJ1-5	TRBD1	TGTGCCACCAGCAGAGGCACTCCGGGACAGGGTTATCAGCCCCAGCATTTT	CATSRGTPGQGYQPQHF
TRBV19	few	17	TRBJ1-5	-	TGTGCCAGTAGTATGGTTGGAGGGTGGGATGGCAATCAGCCCCAGCATTTT	CASSMVGGWDGNQPQHF
TRBV27	-	13	TRBJ2-7	-	TGTGCCAGCAGTGCGATTACCGCCTACGAGCAGTACTTC	CASSAITAYEQYF
TRBV5-6	-	15	TRBJ2-2	TRBD1	TGTGCCAGCAACCAACGACAGGGGAACACCGGGGAGCTGTTTTTT	CASNQRQGNTGELFF
TRBV5-1	-	19	TRBJ2-1	TRBD2	TGCGCCAGCAGCTTGGGGGGTGGGGTACTAGCGGGAGACTACAATGAGCAGTTCTTC	CASSLGGGVLAGDYNEQFF
TRBV28	-	14	TRBJ2-5	TRBD2	TGTGCCAGCAGTTTGGGGAGGGCGTGGGAGACCCAGTACTTC	CASSLGRAWETQYF
TRBV4-3	-	17	TRBJ1-1	TRBD1	TGCGCCAGCAGCCCCTACCGGGACAGGGCCCTTAACACTGAAGCTTTCTTT	CASSPYRDRALNTEAFF
TRBV6-6	-	12	TRBJ2-7	TRBD2	TGTGCCAGCGGGACTAGTTCCTACGAGCAGTACTTC	CASGTSSYEQYF
TRBV7-9	-	13	TRBJ2-7	-	TGTGCCAGCAGCGCCCTAGGGGTGCACGAGCAGTACTTC	CASSALGVHEQYF
TRBV19	-	15	TRBJ2-7	-	TGTGCCAGTAGGACGTGTTGGACAGAGGCCTACGAGCAGTACTTC	CASRTCWTEAYEQYF
TRBV19	-	14	TRBJ1-5	-	TGTGCCACCGAGTCCCCCGATAGCAATCAGCCCCAGCATTTT	CATESPDSNQPQHF
TRBV7-2	-	14	TRBJ2-7	TRBD2	TGTGCCAGCAGCTTAAGCGGGGTCTTCTACGAGCAGTACTTC	CASSLSGVFYEQYF
TRBV27	once	15	TRBJ2-2	-	TGTGCCAGCAGTTTACTATGGGCAGGGGCCGGGGAGCTGTTTTTT	CASSLLWAGAGELFF
TRBV5-4	-	15	TRBJ2-5	-	TGTGCCAGCAGCTTTAAGGGGGCGGGAGGACAGACCCAGTACTTC	CASSFKGAGGQTQYF
TRBV6-6	few	15	TRBJ1-3	-	TGTGCCAGCAGTTCCGGGACACGCTCTGGAAACACCATATATTTT	CASSSGTRSGNTIYF
TRBV4-2	-	16	TRBJ2-7	-	TGTGCCAGCAGCCAAGTACGCGCGGGGACCTCCTACGAGCAGTACTTC	CASSQVRAGTSYEQYF
TRBV21-1	few	12	TRBJ1-2	-	TGTGCCAGCAGCAAAGTGGGCGGGACAGAGAAGTTC	CASSKVGGTEKF
TRBV19	-	16	TRBJ1-1	TRBD1	TGTGCCAGTAGTAGTCTCCGGGACAGCAAGAACACTGAAGCTTTCTTT	CASSSLRDSKNTEAFF
TRBV5-1	-	15	TRBJ1-1	TRBD1	TGCGCCAGCAGCGGGGGACAGGGGATGAACACTGAAGCTTTCTTT	CASSGGQGMNTEAFF
TRBV5-4	-	15	TRBJ1-4	-	TGTGCCAGCAGCCAACCCGGGAGGGGAGGTGAAAAACTGTTTTTT	CASSQPGRGGEKLFF
TRBV28	few	15	TRBJ2-4	TRBD1	TGTGCCAGCAGTTCACGGACAGGTGGGGTAAACATTCAGTACTTC	CASSSRTGGVNIQYF
TRBV14	-	16	TRBJ2-2	TRBD2	TGTGCCAGCAGCCAAGACGGGACTAGAATCACCGGGGAGCTGTTTTTT	CASSQDGTRITGELFF
TRBV5-5	once	15	TRBJ1-4	-	TGTGCCAGCAGCTTTAAATGGGACCGGGAGGAAAAACTGTTTTTT	CASSFKWDREEKLFF
TRBV4-2	-	15	TRBJ2-1	TRBD2	TGTGCCAGCAGCCAAGTAGCGGGAGGGCCTACTGAGCAGTTCTTC	CASSQVAGGPTEQFF
TRBV29-1	-	13	TRBJ1-1	-	TGCAGCGTTAGCGACAGGCCGAACACTGAAGCTTTCTTT	CSVSDRPNTEAFF
TRBV18	few	16	TRBJ2-1	-	TGTGCCAGCTCACGCCCCCGGAGGGCAGCCTACAATGAGCAGTTCTTC	CASSRPRRAAYNEQFF
TRBV9	-	12	TRBJ2-1	-	TGTGCCAGCAGCGCCATGTACAATGAGCAGTTCTTC	CASSAMYNEQFF